This TCR beta chain was sequenced during a study of blood T cell repertoires in COVID-19. Background on the study: Italy, Spain and the United States were the sources of the convalescent and acute COVID-19 samples.

The repertoire was sequenced with immunoSEQ multiplex PCR; TCRdb's copy has only in-frame clones and lacks some. The sample consists of some 320,000 clones, approximately 89% of them appearing once. The receptor was derived from a woman between 45 and 65 years old who had been exposed to COVID-19. Sequenced sample: PBMCs or T cells enriched from blood (not recorded which).

DNA of the CDR3: TGTGCCAGCAGCGGGACAGCCTTGGGGGAAAAACTGTTTTTT. Translating gives CASSGTALGEKLFF. The gene calls are TRBV3-1 (or the pseudogene TRBV3-2) and TRBJ1-4, with TRBD1 identical over 7 bases. Germline lookup yields CDR1 LGHDT and CDR2 YNNKEL (reference sequence). V shed 5 bases and J 8 bases; nucleotides not matched to a gene: 8. This CDR3 spans 14 amino acids.